These 29 T cell receptor beta chains share one sample of origin, sequenced in a study of cytomegalovirus exposure and HLA in healthy donors. PCR amplification relied on 60 Vbeta primers (plus 13 Jbeta primers). The repertoire was sequenced with immunoSEQ multiplex PCR; TCRdb's copy has only in-frame clones and lacks some. The data hold under 300,000 clones, with roughly 70% observed a single time. Sequenced input: PBMCs. The receptor source for this set is a female donor in good health and CMV-seronegative.

The table lists this clone with a few counts. V gene TRBV13 combines with J gene TRBJ2-1; 10 positions match TRBD1. V lost 5 bases and J lost 9; bases outside the gene matches: 4. Looked up from germline, CDR1 is PRHDT and CDR2 is FYEKMQ (reference sequence). There are 13 residues in the CDR3. Written as DNA, the CDR3 is TGTGCCAGCAGCCCCGGACAGGGGGTTGAGCAGTTCTTC. It specifies CASSPGQGVEQFF.

This clone was picked up one time. This chain joins TRBV30 and TRBJ1-2, with TRBD1 identical over 7 bases. The ends lost 2 bases at V and 4 bases at J; junction bases unmatched: 7. The V gene's germline CDR1 is GTSNPN and CDR2 SVGIG (reference sequence). The CDR3 length is 14 residues. The CDR3 DNA sequence: TGTGCCTGGAGTATGGGACAGACTGGCTATGGCTACACCTTC. Protein: CAWSMGQTGYGYTF. Combining the CDR3 with reference TRBV30 and TRBJ1-2 gives the whole variable domain SQTIHQWPATLVQPVGSPLSLECTVEGTSNPNLYWYRQAAGRGLQLLFYSVGIGQISSEVPQNLSASRPQDRQFILSSKKLLLSDSGFYLCAWSMGQTGYGYTFGSGTRLTVV.

The chain couples TRBV6-5 to TRBJ1-5; 8 bases align to TRBD1. With 4 bases clipped from V and 2 bases from J, the junction kept 7 bases outside the gene matches. The CDR3 extends over 16 amino acids. The V gene's germline CDR1 is MNHEY and CDR2 SVGAGI. For the CDR3, the DNA is TGTGCCAGCAGTTTAAAAAAGGACAGGGGCAATCAGCCCCAGCATTTT. Protein product: CASSLKKDRGNQPQHF.

In nucleotides, the CDR3 is TGTGCCAGCAGTGACTCCTCTAGTCTTTGGTTGGGAGAGACCCAGTACTTC. Its translation is CASSDSSSLWLGETQYF. The V call is TRBV6-4, the J call TRBJ2-5; D uncertain. Per germline, CDR1 MRHNA and CDR2 SNTAGT. V gave up 0 bases and J gave up 4 bases, with 18 bases separating them. The CDR3 loop spans 17 amino acids.

The chain's CDR3 is CASSLAGGSSYEQYF. The CDR3 DNA sequence: TGCGCCAGCAGCTTGGCGGGCGGGAGCTCCTACGAGCAGTACTTC. The V and J genes are TRBV5-1 and TRBJ2-7; TRBD2 agrees at 7 bases. The CDR3 consists of 15 residues. V gave up 0 bases and J gave up 0 bases; unmatched junction bases: 3. Germline V gene lookup returns CDR1 SGHRS and CDR2 YFSETQ.

The chain recombines TRBV5-4 with TRBJ1-1; 9 bases are shared with TRBD1. There are 15 residues in the CDR3. Germline V gene data show CDR1 as SGHNT and CDR2 as YYREEE (reference sequence). V lost 3 bases and J lost 3; bases outside the gene matches: 6. The CDR3 region has the DNA TGTGCCAGCAGCTGGGACAGGGTCTCGGACACTGAAGCTTTCTTT. It specifies CASSWDRVSDTEAFF.

This clone came up a few times. The CDR3 here is CASSYGLFSGYTF. In nucleotides, the CDR3 is TGCGCCAGCAGCTACGGACTCTTTTCGGGCTACACCTTC. This chain uses TRBV5-1 with TRBJ1-2; no definite D call. Germline V gene lookup returns CDR1 SGHRS and CDR2 YFSETQ. This CDR3 contains 13 residues. The V end lost 3 bases, the J end lost 8 bases, and 14 bases lay between the germline ends.

V usage is TRBV27 and J usage is TRBJ1-2; D gene unclear. The CDR3 covers 14 residues. V dropped 6 bases and J dropped 4 bases, with 15 bases sitting between them. Germline V gene sequence: CDR1 MNHEY, CDR2 SMNVEV (reference sequence). CDR3 sequence reads: CASSRDTFSYGYTF. CDR3 nucleotides: TGTGCCAGCAGCCGAGACACCTTCTCCTATGGCTACACCTTC.

The chain uses TRBV4-2 and TRBJ2-2, with a tentative D call TRBD1 (5 bases). The CDR3 spans 13 residues. Germline CDR1 reads LGHNA; CDR2 reads YNFKEQ. V gave up 5 bases and J gave up 6 bases, with 10 bases separating them. The CDR3 loop reads CASSKPGSGELFF. Here the CDR3 DNA reads TGTGCCAGCAGCAAACCAGGGTCCGGGGAGCTGTTTTTT.

This clone was picked up a small number of times. The chain has TRBV4-2 and TRBJ1-1; D is possibly TRBD1 (6 bases). CDR3 length: 14 residues. With 4 bases removed from V and 3 bases from J, the gap between germline ends came to 12 bases. The germline V gene encodes CDR1 LGHNA and CDR2 YNFKEQ. CDR3 bases: TGTGCCAGCAGCCTAGGGAGGGGGGACACTGAAGCTTTCTTT. Translation: CASSLGRGDTEAFF.

The chain joins TRBV7-3 to TRBJ2-3, with 8 bases fitting TRBD2. The CDR3 is 15 amino acids. Germline values: CDR1 SGHTA, CDR2 FQGTGA. J lost 4 bases, V lost 5 bases, and 8 bases had no gene match. The CDR3 DNA reads as TGTGCCAGCAGCCCGGCCCTGCGGGGGGCAGATACGCAGTATTTT. Encoded protein: CASSPALRGADTQYF.

The count of this clone is one. The chain carries TRBV18 and TRBJ1-1; D gene ambiguous. V gave up 3 bases and J gave up 1 base, with 12 bases separating them. This CDR3 has 15 residues. CDR1 KGHSH and CDR2 LQKENI come from the germline V gene. The CDR3 DNA reads TGTGCCAGCTCACCGCGTTCTCGTAGGAACACTGAAGCTTTCTTT. Its translation is CASSPRSRRNTEAFF.

In its sample, this clone was seen once. The chain is built from TRBV9 and TRBJ1-5; TRBD1 is a possible D gene (5 bases). Germline V gives CDR1 SGDLS, CDR2 YYNGEE. The CDR3 is made up of 15 amino acids. V lost 1 base and J lost 6, with 14 bases in between. For the CDR3, the DNA is TGTGCCAGCAGCGTATCCGGGCAGGGCGTTCAGCCCCAGCATTTT. Protein product: CASSVSGQGVQPQHF.

The chain employs TRBV10-2 and TRBJ1-1; 7 bases fit TRBD1. The germline V gene has CDR1 WSHSY and CDR2 SAAADI. CDR3 length: 13 amino acids. Germline trimming cut 7 bases from V and 6 bases from J; bases unmatched to any gene: 8. CDR3: CASTDRDGAEAFF. The CDR3 DNA is TGCGCCAGCACTGACAGGGATGGCGCTGAAGCTTTCTTT.

This clone came up a few times. The chain is built from TRBV10-3 and TRBJ2-7; 14 bases align to TRBD2. This CDR3 is built from 16 residues. From germline, CDR1 is ENHRY and CDR2 SYGVKD. V dropped 4 bases and J dropped 1; count of bases not matched to a gene: 3. CDR3 sequence: CAISVGLAGESYEQYF. DNA of the CDR3: TGTGCCATCAGTGTGGGACTAGCGGGAGAATCCTACGAGCAGTACTTC.

The CDR3 sequence is CASSLTSGRTKYF. The CDR3 DNA reads TGTGCCAGCAGTTTGACTAGCGGGAGGACGAAGTACTTC. This chain connects TRBV6-4 to TRBJ2-5; 13 nucleotides match TRBD2. CDR3 length: 13 amino acids. With V trimmed by 5 bases and J by 12 bases, 6 bases remained unmatched. Germline V CDR1 and CDR2: MRHNA, SNTAGT.

The chain links TRBV10-1 to TRBJ2-1, with 8 nucleotides matching TRBD2. This CDR3 comprises 15 residues. The J segment lost 5 bases and the V segment lost 3 bases, leaving 6 bases of the junction unmatched. Germline V lookup: CDR1 WNHNN, CDR2 SYGVQD (reference sequence). The CDR3 coding sequence is TGCGCCAGCAGTGAATTCCTAGCGGGCAACAATGAGCAGTTCTTC. Its protein product is CASSEFLAGNNEQFF.

This chain joins TRBV6-1 and TRBJ2-3; TRBD1 might be the D (6 bases). The germline V gene encodes CDR1 MNHNS and CDR2 SASEGT. Trimming left V 4 bases short and J 7 bases short, with 21 bases between. The CDR3 loop spans 16 amino acids. The CDR3, as DNA: TGTGCCAGCAGTGCCCTCCGAGACAGGCCCCAACATACGCAGTATTTT. Translated: CASSALRDRPQHTQYF.

To note about this clone: The same CDR3 arises from other DNA sequences in this sample as well. The genes are TRBV5-1 and TRBJ2-5, with 7 nucleotides matching TRBD2. This CDR3 has 16 residues. Germline V gene data show CDR1 as SGHRS and CDR2 as YFSETQ. V trimming: 3 bases; J trimming: 2 bases; junction bases outside the gene matches: 10. As DNA, the CDR3 is TGCGCCAGCAGCTACCTGGGTGCTAGCGGACAAGAGACCCAGTACTTC. It codes for CASSYLGASGQETQYF.

The chain links TRBV7-6 to TRBJ2-5, with 9 nucleotides matching TRBD2. Germline-derived CDR1 and CDR2 are SGHVS and FNYEAQ. The CDR3 totals 15 residues. V lost 5 bases, J lost 4 bases, and 8 bases stayed unmatched. The CDR3 DNA follows: TGTGCCAGCAGCAGTGATGAGCGGGAGGTAGAGACCCAGTACTTC. Translation gives CASSSDEREVETQYF.

The chain combines TRBV10-2 with TRBJ1-5, with a tentative D call TRBD1 (5 bases). The CDR3 has 14 residues. Trimming cost V 3 bases and J 3 bases, with 9 bases left between them. CDR1 is WSHSY, CDR2 SAAADI, per germline. The CDR3 DNA reads TGCGCCAGCAGTGACCCAGGGCTCAATCAGCCCCAGCATTTT. It codes for CASSDPGLNQPQHF.

This clone has just a few counts. This chain connects TRBV18 to TRBJ2-1, with 8 bases identical to TRBD2. CDR3 length equals 14 residues. Germline V gene lookup returns CDR1 KGHSH and CDR2 LQKENI. Germline trimming cut 1 base from V and 15 bases from J; bases unmatched to any gene: 11. The CDR3 DNA sequence: TGTGCCAGCTCACCACTTGGAGAACTAGCGGCGGTGTTCTTC. It is translated as CASSPLGELAAVFF.

This clone was detected once. The chain joins TRBV29-1 to TRBJ2-3; perhaps TRBD2 as D (7 bases). The germline CDR1 and CDR2 sequences are SQVTM and ANQGSEA. The V end lost 6 bases, the J end lost 4 bases, and 14 bases lay between the germline ends. This CDR3 spans 13 amino acids. This chain's CDR3 is CSVRGAGADTQYF. The DNA for the CDR3 is TGCAGCGTCCGGGGGGCGGGCGCAGATACGCAGTATTTT.

Concerning this clone itself: Other DNA sequences from this sample encode an identical CDR3 as well. V usage is TRBV18 and J usage is TRBJ1-5; D is possibly TRBD1 (5 bases). The CDR3 loop spans 15 amino acids. V lost 3 bases to trimming and J lost 0 bases, with 9 bases between them. The germline CDR1 and CDR2 sequences are KGHSH and LQKENI. This chain's CDR3 is CASSPGGSSNQPQHF. In DNA form, the CDR3 reads TGTGCCAGCTCACCCGGGGGATCTAGCAATCAGCCCCAGCATTTT.

This clone appeared a few times. This sequence joins TRBV18 and TRBJ2-5; the D is unclear. V gave up 6 bases and J gave up 0 bases, with 5 bases separating them. The CDR3 is 12 residues long. Per germline, CDR1 KGHSH and CDR2 LQKENI. CDR3 loop: CASSQYQETQYF. The CDR3 nucleotides are TGTGCCAGCTCCCAGTACCAAGAGACCCAGTACTTC.

This clone was recorded only once. CDR3 sequence reads: CASSPGQHRTEAFF. CDR3 sequence (DNA): TGTGCCAGCAGTCCGGGACAGCATAGGACTGAAGCTTTCTTT. The V and J genes are TRBV6-5 and TRBJ1-1; 7 bases align to TRBD1. Looked up from germline, CDR1 is MNHEY and CDR2 is SVGAGI. V shed 5 bases, J shed 5 bases, and the junction held 8 bases outside the gene matches. This CDR3 is built from 14 residues.

The rearrangement joins TRBV18 to TRBJ1-2; maybe TRBD1 (5 bases). Deletions cut 3 bases from V and 4 bases from J, with 15 bases between. Germline CDR1 is KGHSH and CDR2 is LQKENI. The CDR3 is made up of 15 amino acids. CDR3 coding DNA: TGTGCCAGCTCACCCCCAGGGTCCTTCGGCTATGGCTACACCTTC. Its protein product is CASSPPGSFGYGYTF. Combining the CDR3 with reference TRBV18 and TRBJ1-2 gives the whole variable domain NAGVMQNPRHLVRRRGQEARLRCSPMKGHSHVYWYRQLPEEGLKFMVYLQKENIIDESGMPKERFSAEFPKEGPSILRIQQVVRGDSAAYFCASSPPGSFGYGYTFGSGTRLTVV.

The chain recombines TRBV11-3 with TRBJ2-5, with TRBD1 matching over 7 bases. Gene TRBJ2-7 matches the end of the DNA better, so the J call may be wrong. The CDR3 covers 15 residues. The germline V gene encodes CDR1 SGHNT and CDR2 YENEEA. DNA of the CDR3: TGTGCCAGCAGCCCAGAGGGGGCCAGATTCTACGAGCAGTACTTC. Translated: CASSPEGARFYEQYF.

CDR3 protein: CASRQGSNEQYF. In DNA, the CDR3 is TGTGCCAGTCGACAGGGGAGCAACGAGCAGTACTTC. The rearrangement uses TRBV28 and TRBJ2-7; the match to TRBD1 covers 8 bases. This CDR3 spans 12 amino acids. Trimming took 9 bases from V and 5 from J; bases not matched to a gene: 6. Germline V gene data show CDR1 as MDHEN and CDR2 as SYDVKM. Supplemented by reference TRBV28 and TRBJ2-7, the full variable domain reads DVKVTQSSRYLVKRTGEKVFLECVQDMDHENMFWYRQDPGLGLRLIYFSYDVKMKEKGDIPEGYSVSREKKERFSLILESASTNQTSMYLCASRQGSNEQYFGPGTRLTVT.